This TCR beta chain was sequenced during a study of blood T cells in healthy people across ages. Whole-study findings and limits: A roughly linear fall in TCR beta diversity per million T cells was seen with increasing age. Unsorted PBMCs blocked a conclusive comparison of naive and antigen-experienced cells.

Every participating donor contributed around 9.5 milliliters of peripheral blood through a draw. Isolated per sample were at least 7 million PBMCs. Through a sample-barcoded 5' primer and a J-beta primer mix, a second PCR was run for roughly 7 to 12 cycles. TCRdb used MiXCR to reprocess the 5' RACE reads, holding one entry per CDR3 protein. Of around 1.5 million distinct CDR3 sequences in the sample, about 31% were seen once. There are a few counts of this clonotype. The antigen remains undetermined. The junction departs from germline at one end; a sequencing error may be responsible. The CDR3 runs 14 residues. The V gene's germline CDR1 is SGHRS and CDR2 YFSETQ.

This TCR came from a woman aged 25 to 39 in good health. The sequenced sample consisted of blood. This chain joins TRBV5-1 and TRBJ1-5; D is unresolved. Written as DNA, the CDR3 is TGTGCCAGCAGCTTTGGAGGGCCAGATCAGCCCCAGCATTTT. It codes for CASSFGGPDQPQHF.